This T cell receptor beta chain was sequenced during a study of beta chain features in type 1 diabetes (dated by TCRdb to 2017 to 2018). For context, the study as a whole: Mean age, gender distribution, total cell number and subset yield were not different between patients and healthy donors. Regulatory and stem cell-like memory subsets were isolated from only 8 patients and 8 healthy donors, whereas naive and central memory subsets came from all 30 or so donors. A total of 107,917,701 sorted cells were examined across all samples, and the number of cells per subset was strongly correlated with RNA yield. The study compared TCRB repertoires of sorted circulating CD4+ T cell subsets between recently diagnosed type 1 diabetes patients and matched healthy donors. What the work shows at the level of the full study, not this receptor alone: Because cDNA rather than genomic DNA was sequenced, highly expressing activated cells could have been over-represented, although no difference in activation and CD3 levels was found between groups. The naive, central memory and regulatory TCRB repertoires appeared to resemble one another more closely among patients than among healthy donors. Type 1 diabetes patients showed a moderate but significant shortening of TCRB CDR3 length in all four CD4+ subsets. Fewer insertions and more nucleotide deletions at VDJ recombination sites were observed in patients with type 1 diabetes, implying thymic rearrangement abnormalities. PCR may preferentially amplify shorter templates, but because patient and control samples were amplified and corrected together, any resulting skew would affect both groups equally. Because small numbers of individuals were included in the HLA sub-analyses, any influence of HLA type on TCRB rearrangement was left unresolved.

Each donor gave one peripheral blood draw, about 110 mL on average, collected into heparinised tubes. Naive, central memory, regulatory and stem cell-like memory CD4+ T cells were sorted on a BD FACSAria II using a panel including CD45RO, CCR7, CD25, CD127, CD95 and CD27. Purity was above 95% for every sorted population. PBMCs were isolated right away by Lymphoprep density gradient centrifugation and were stained directly, without culture. To minimize batch effects, samples were stained and sorted in pairs, one healthy donor with one patient per experiment. The entire isolated RNA was reverse transcribed using the High Capacity cDNA Reverse Transcription Kit, and thus expressed TCRB transcripts were sequenced. Deep immunoSEQ sequencing was applied to naive, central memory and regulatory T cell samples, giving an average of around 4 million total reads per sample. Sorted cells were lysed in RLT buffer, and RNA was extracted using DNase-treated RNeasy Micro or Mini kits according to cell number. Each cell subset was processed on its own to prevent cross-contamination, while patient and healthy donor samples were processed together. The immunoSEQ multiplex PCR was used to amplify TCRB sequences from cDNA, generating 87-bp fragments that spanned the CDR3 region. Sequencing of the amplicons was performed on the Illumina HiSeq platform. Turning to the authors' computational methods: PCR bias was corrected computationally using synthetic template baselines, and reads within Hamming distance 2 were collapsed, with unmergeable singletons discarded. Reads were aligned against IMGT so that V, D and J genes, CDR3 length and insertions or deletions at six rearrangement sites could be assigned. Clonotype counts were normalized to sorted cell number within each subset before computing true diversity and Gini coefficients with the tcR R package. The overlap coefficient, calculated on TCRB nucleotide sequences, was used to measure repertoire sharing. Out-of-frame TCRB sequences from naive cells were analyzed as a proxy for the pre-selection repertoire. TCRdb took over this immuneACCESS table, retaining in-frame rearrangements with V and J assigned. Such tables are incomplete; in checked studies, under half of the missing clones stem from an unresolved V gene, and the remainder is unexplained. V and J calls and clone size are as listed in that table; D and trimming were resolved from the DNA. The sample table lists 200,000 to 250,000 clones, about 63% of them with a count of one. The ten largest clones capture approximately 0.05% of the sample.

In the case of this clone: This receptor's antigen is unknown. Nothing much larger sits one base from this clone, and base qualities are not available. Other nucleotide sequences in the sample specify the same CDR3.

From its cysteine to its phenylalanine, the CDR3 spans 13 amino acids. The retained sequence is limited to the CDR3, 39 bases, with the frame set at the first base. The germline V gene sets CDR1 to SGHTA and CDR2 to FQGNSA. V sheds 1 base and J sheds 5 bases, leaving 8 bases between their ends. The sequence came from a man aged 25-40 years in good health. The sample taken for sequencing was naive CD4+ T cells from blood. The cell subset or site label, as the study defines it: true naive CD4+ T cells. The chain is encoded by TRBV7-2 joined to TRBJ2-5; perhaps TRBD1 is the D gene, with 6 bases matching. The sequenced DNA is TGTGCCAGCAGCTTAGAAAGGGGGGAGACCCAGTACTTC. This gives the protein CASSLERGETQYF. Extended through the reference TRBV7-2 and TRBJ2-5 proteins, this CDR3 yields the full variable domain: GAGVSQSPSNKVTEKGKDVELRCDPISGHTALYWYRQSLGQGLEFLIYFQGNSAPDKSGLPSDRFSAERTGGSVSTLTIQRTQQEDSAVYLCASSLERGETQYFGPGTRLLVL.